This TCR beta chain was retrieved from a study of CD8+ T cells in alopecia areata. This clone was seen just once. Its cognate antigen is unknown. In germline, CDR1 is GTSNPN, CDR2 SVGIG (reference sequence). This CDR3 has 12 residues. The V gene lost 0 bases and the J gene lost 10 bases, with 10 bases spanning the gap. Study results and caveats: It was less clear whether patients shared TCRs than it was in mice, possibly because of HLA. Scalp repertoires also include resident alphabeta T cells from normal skin.

RNA was isolated and reverse transcribed to cDNA, the sequencing template. Sequencing used immunoSEQ multiplex PCR; TCRdb keeps in-frame clones, though not all of them. This table has 150,000 or so clones, about 60% appearing once. The sequences come from CD4+ T cells sorted from blood, collected at week 0. The V call is TRBV30, the J call TRBJ2-1; D possibly matches TRBD1 or TRBD2 (5 bases each). The TCR sequence derives from a human donor with alopecia areata. The CDR3: CAWSVPGDEQFF. DNA of the CDR3: TGTGCCTGGAGTGTACCTGGGGACGAGCAGTTCTTC. Full variable domain (outside the CDR3, taken from reference TRBV30 and TRBJ2-1): SQTIHQWPATLVQPVGSPLSLECTVEGTSNPNLYWYRQAAGRGLQLLFYSVGIGQISSEVPQNLSASRPQDRQFILSSKKLLLSDSGFYLCAWSVPGDEQFFGPGTRLTVL.